Presented here are 26 T cell receptor beta chains from one specimen sequenced in a study of blood T cell repertoires in COVID-19. Clones were read by immunoSEQ multiplex PCR, and TCRdb kept only the in-frame ones, dropping some. Of 300,000 or so clones listed, around 89% are singletons. The sequencing sample was made of peripheral blood. These receptors were taken from a woman in her 40s with acute or convalescent COVID-19.

The chain couples TRBV6-1 to TRBJ2-3, with 7 bases lining up with TRBD1. Germline lookup yields CDR1 MNHNS and CDR2 SASEGT. V lost 3 bases, J lost 5 bases, and 11 bases stayed unmatched. This CDR3 is 16 amino acids long. The CDR3 DNA sequence: TGTGCCAGCAGTGATGGTGTAGGGGGCGCGGGAGATACGCAGTATTTT. Protein product: CASSDGVGGAGDTQYF.

The chain links TRBV5-1 to TRBJ2-7, with a possible D match to TRBD2 (7 bases). The V end was cut by 1 base, the J end by 5 bases, with 16 bases between. This CDR3 is built from 15 residues. The V gene's germline CDR1 is SGHRS and CDR2 YFSETQ. The CDR3 DNA sequence: TGCGCCAGCAGCTTGAGGGGGGGCCGAGATGACGAGCAGTACGTC. Translating it yields CASSLRGGRDDEQYV.

The rearrangement uses TRBV7-9 and TRBJ1-1; possibly TRBD1 for D (6 bases). In germline, CDR1 is SEHNR, CDR2 FQNEAQ (reference sequence). V shed 3 bases and J shed 0 bases, with 17 bases lying between them. The CDR3 extends over 17 amino acids. CDR3 protein: CASSFAATGPMNTEAFF. In DNA, the CDR3 is TGTGCCAGCAGCTTCGCCGCGACAGGTCCCATGAACACTGAAGCTTTCTTT.

The chain has TRBV19 and TRBJ1-1, with D possibly TRBD1 on 6 matching bases. The V end lost 1 base, the J end lost 1 base, and 7 bases lay between the germline ends. There are 14 residues in the CDR3. Germline assignment: CDR1 LNHDA and CDR2 SQIVND (reference sequence). The CDR3 sequence: CASSIGTENTEAFF. DNA for the CDR3: TGTGCCAGTAGTATAGGGACAGAGAACACTGAAGCTTTCTTT.

The chain recombines TRBV6-5 with TRBJ1-2, with a weak D call TRBD1 (6 bases). V was cut by 0 bases and J by 4 bases, with 12 bases left in between. The CDR3 totals 15 residues. Germline CDR1 and CDR2: MNHEY and SVGAGI. CDR3 nucleotide sequence: TGTGCCAGCAGTTACTCGAACAGGGCAGCCTATGGCTACACCTTC. It yields the protein CASSYSNRAAYGYTF.

The V and J genes are TRBV27 and TRBJ1-3; 8 bases map to TRBD1. V lost 5 bases, J lost 0 bases, and 9 bases stayed unmatched. CDR3 length: 17 residues. The germline gives CDR1 MNHEY, CDR2 SMNVEV (reference sequence). The CDR3: CASSPDRGSYSGNTIYF. The CDR3 bases are TGTGCCAGCAGTCCCGACAGGGGCTCCTACTCTGGAAACACCATATATTTT.

The V gene is TRBV5-4, the J gene TRBJ1-2; tentative D call: TRBD1 (5 bases). Per the germline V gene, CDR1 is SGHNT and CDR2 is YYREEE (reference sequence). V was shortened by 4 bases and J by 3 bases, with 7 bases between the two germline ends. The length of the CDR3 is 12 residues. The CDR3 DNA reads as TGTGCCAGCAGCCTGACAGACTATGGCTACACCTTC. Translating gives CASSLTDYGYTF.

This chain uses TRBV29-1 with TRBJ1-2; no definite D call. CDR1 and CDR2 from the germline V gene are SQVTM and ANQGSEA. V was trimmed by 7 bases and J by 4 bases, leaving 16 bases between them. This CDR3 region has 13 residues. The CDR3 here is CSALRQPSYGYTF. CDR3 DNA: TGCAGCGCCTTGAGGCAACCGAGCTATGGCTACACCTTC.

J is TRBJ2-5 and V is TRBV7-3; 10 nucleotides agree with TRBD1. This CDR3 comprises 14 residues. Germline CDR1 reads SGHTA; CDR2 reads FQGTGA. With V trimmed by 4 bases and J by 5 bases, 4 bases remained unmatched. The CDR3 nucleotides read TGTGCCAGCAGCTCGACAGGGGGCATGGAGACCCAGTACTTC. Translated: CASSSTGGMETQYF.

The chain combines TRBV3-1 (or the pseudogene TRBV3-2) with TRBJ2-5, with 11 bases fitting TRBD1. The CDR3 consists of 15 residues. V was pared by 2 bases and J by 4 bases, with 3 bases of the junction left unmatched. Germline-derived CDR1 and CDR2 are LGHDT and YNNKEL (reference sequence). The CDR3 spells CASSQRTGGAETQYF. CDR3 nucleotide sequence: TGTGCCAGCAGCCAACGGACAGGGGGCGCAGAGACCCAGTACTTC.

The V gene is TRBV5-1, the J gene TRBJ2-6, with a tentative D call TRBD1 (5 bases). V lost 4 bases and J lost 7, with 9 bases in between. The germline V gene encodes CDR1 SGHRS and CDR2 YFSETQ. The CDR3 spans 13 residues. The CDR3 nucleotides are TGCGCCAGCAGCGGCCGGACAGCCAACGTCCTGACTTTC. Translated, it gives CASSGRTANVLTF.

V usage is TRBV5-1 and J usage is TRBJ1-1, with TRBD1 matching 7 bases. The V gene end was trimmed by 7 bases and the J gene end by 1 base; junction bases not matched to a gene: 4. Germline V CDR1 and CDR2: SGHRS, YFSETQ. This CDR3 comprises 13 residues. CDR3 bases: TGCGCCAGCGAGGGGGCCCCGAACACTGAAGCTTTCTTT. This encodes CASEGAPNTEAFF.

The chain joins TRBV5-4 to TRBJ2-3, with D possibly matching TRBD2 (5 bases). The V gene lost 6 bases and the J gene lost 3 bases, with 14 bases spanning the gap. The CDR3 loop spans 14 amino acids. Germline CDR1 and CDR2: SGHNT and YYREEE (reference sequence). CDR3 DNA sequence: TGTGCCAGCATCTATACCCCGGGGACAGATACGCAGTATTTT. Translation gives CASIYTPGTDTQYF.

The chain uses TRBV23-1 and TRBJ2-7; 7 positions agree with TRBD1. TRBV23-1 qualifies as an ORF whose function is uncertain. The CDR3 has 15 amino acids. V gave up 4 bases and J gave up 2 bases; unmatched junction bases: 8. The CDR3 DNA is TGCGCCAGCAGTCTACGACAGGGTGCCACCTACGAGCAGTACGTC. Amino acids: CASSLRQGATYEQYV.

The V gene is TRBV6-5, the J gene TRBJ2-5; TRBD1 aligns across 7 bases. Germline values: CDR1 MNHEY, CDR2 SVGAGI. CDR3 length: 15 residues. V shed 8 bases, J shed 2 bases, and the junction held 11 bases outside the gene matches. The CDR3 DNA is TGTGCCAGCCGTCGGGACAGCCTCCATCAAGAGACCCAGTACTTC. This sequence encodes CASRRDSLHQETQYF.

This chain links TRBV7-2 with TRBJ2-3; unclear D gene. The CDR3 sequence is 13 residues long. V dropped 1 base and J dropped 4 bases, with 6 bases sitting between them. Germline V gene data show CDR1 as SGHTA and CDR2 as FQGNSA. CDR3 in DNA: TGTGCCAGCAGCTTAGTGACTTCAGATACGCAGTATTTT. This codes for CASSLVTSDTQYF.

The chain carries TRBV5-1 and TRBJ2-5; no clear D gene. V dropped 0 bases and J dropped 5 bases, with 8 bases sitting between them. The V gene's germline CDR1 is SGHRS and CDR2 YFSETQ. This CDR3 spans 13 amino acids. In nucleotides, the CDR3 is TGCGCCAGCAGCTTGGCTCCGGTGGAGACCCAGTACTTC. It encodes CASSLAPVETQYF.

The V and J genes are TRBV28 and TRBJ2-5, with D unclear. Per the germline V gene, CDR1 is MDHEN and CDR2 is SYDVKM. V dropped 3 bases and J dropped 5 bases, with 10 bases sitting between them. The CDR3 is 13 amino acids. The CDR3 region has the DNA TGTGCCAGCAGTTTGGCATCCTTGGAGACCCAGTACTTC. Residues: CASSLASLETQYF.

This clone was seen a few times. V usage is TRBV7-3 and J usage is TRBJ1-6; 7 bases line up with TRBD1. The CDR3 contains 16 residues. Trimming at V came to 2 bases and at J to 7 bases, leaving 8 bases not matched to a gene. Germline CDR1 is SGHTA and CDR2 is FQGTGA. CDR3 nucleotides: TGTGCCAGCAGCTTATTAGGGGGCAGTAGAAATTCACCCCTCCACTTT. Its translation is CASSLLGGSRNSPLHF.

CDR3 residues: CASSPPEGPNYGYTF. The CDR3 nucleotides are TGTGCCAGCTCACCACCGGAGGGACCTAACTATGGCTACACCTTC. The chain combines TRBV18 with TRBJ1-2; a weak D match, TRBD1 (5 bases). CDR1 is KGHSH and CDR2 is LQKENI in the germline V gene. V lost 0 bases and J 0 bases, leaving 8 bases between the germline ends. The CDR3 is made up of 15 amino acids.

This chain links TRBV24-1 with TRBJ2-5, with D possibly TRBD2 on 6 matching bases. Germline loops: CDR1 KGHDR, CDR2 SFDVKD. This CDR3 contains 14 residues. Trimming removed 9 bases from V and 1 base from J, with 14 bases in between. The CDR3 DNA is TGTGCCACCTCCCTCGGGAGCGGCCAAGAGACCCAGTACTTC. This translates into CATSLGSGQETQYF.

This chain uses TRBV25-1 with TRBJ1-1; the D is unclear. V lost 7 bases to trimming and J lost 4 bases, with 13 bases between them. The CDR3 totals 13 residues. Germline V gene sequence: CDR1 MGHDK, CDR2 SYGVNS. CDR3 loop: CASTASEGTEAFF. The CDR3 DNA reads TGTGCCAGCACCGCATCCGAGGGCACTGAAGCTTTCTTT.

The chain joins TRBV30 to TRBJ2-5; TRBD2 matches at 11 bases. Germline V CDR1 and CDR2: GTSNPN, SVGIG (reference sequence). The CDR3 loop spans 15 amino acids. Germline trimming cut 8 bases from V and 0 bases from J; bases unmatched to any gene: 8. This CDR3 is CALNPTSGDQETQYF. The CDR3 nucleotides read TGTGCCCTAAACCCGACTAGCGGGGACCAAGAGACCCAGTACTTC.

The count of this clone is one. V and J are TRBV7-9 and TRBJ1-2; tentative D call: TRBD1 (5 bases). Germline CDR1 and CDR2: SEHNR and FQNEAQ (reference sequence). V was shortened by 0 bases and J by 0 bases, with 11 bases between the two germline ends. CDR3 length: 16 amino acids. CDR3 region: CASSLAGEEANYGYTF. The CDR3 bases are TGTGCCAGCAGCTTAGCAGGGGAGGAGGCTAACTATGGCTACACCTTC.

This sequence joins TRBV20-1 and TRBJ1-3; 7 bases are a match to TRBD1. V was clipped by 3 bases and J by 2 bases; unmatched bases: 13. In germline, CDR1 is DFQATT, CDR2 SNEGSKA (reference sequence). The length of the CDR3 is 17 residues. CDR3 in amino acids: CSASRFIEGATGNTIYF. The CDR3 DNA sequence: TGCAGTGCTAGTCGGTTTATTGAGGGGGCTACTGGAAACACCATATATTTT.

This sequence joins TRBV19 and TRBJ1-3; a weak D match, TRBD1 (5 bases). The CDR3 runs 14 residues. V lost 6 bases to trimming and J lost 2 bases, with 11 bases between them. The V gene's germline CDR1 is LNHDA and CDR2 SQIVND (reference sequence). The CDR3 DNA is TGTGCCAGTAGCCCGGGGGGGACTGGAAACACCATATATTTT. It codes for CASSPGGTGNTIYF.